Reported below is one TCR beta chain. Its matching antigen is unknown. Repertoires were generated with immunoSEQ multiplex PCR, while TCRdb's copy carries only in-frame clones and drops some. This table holds 150,000 to 200,000 clones, around 94% found once. The sample is drawn from a study of T cell responses to AZD1222 COVID-19 vaccine. As for the study in general: Samples with a second dose at about 4 or about 12 weeks were pooled together.

The CDR3 extends over 13 amino acids. V lost 6 bases to trimming and J lost 5 bases, with 13 bases between them. General study findings and limits: Donors skewed white British and female; clonal diversity was possibly underestimated. Spike-specific TCR repertoires showed rising breadth and depth after two AZD1222 doses.

This specimen consisted of peripheral blood, obtained on day 0 of AZD1222 vaccination. The chain uses TRBV12-3 or TRBV12-4 and TRBJ2-5, with D perhaps TRBD2 (7 bases). This TCR was sampled from an adult in good health. CDR3 nucleotides: TGTGCCAGCAGCTGGGGGGGGGCTGAGACCCAGTACTTC. Translation: CASSWGGAETQYF.